This section outlines one T cell receptor (beta chain) sequence together with its context. Sequencing was performed with immunoSEQ multiplex PCR; in TCRdb, only in-frame clones are kept and a portion is missing. Of around 70,000 clones listed, 90% to 95% are singletons. The germline V gene encodes CDR1 PRHDT and CDR2 FYEKMQ (reference sequence). J gave up 5 bases and V 6 bases, and 2 bases lay outside the gene matches. The CDR3 loop spans 14 amino acids. This sample stems from a study of OX40 agonist ivuxolimab in advanced cancers. Study summary: The eligibility criteria allowed prior anti-PD-1, anti-PD-L1 or anti-CTLA-4 therapy, and around 40% had some.

This sequence joins TRBV13 and TRBJ1-6; TRBD1 matches 9 bases. This sequence originates from an adult with an advanced solid tumor such as melanoma, head and neck, liver or kidney cancer. The sequences come from CD4+ or CD8+ T cells sorted from blood, collected in a trial of the OX40 agonist ivuxolimab. CDR3 coding DNA: TGTGCCAGCAGGACAGGGGGGAATAATTCACCCCTCCACTTT. It specifies CASRTGGNNSPLHF.